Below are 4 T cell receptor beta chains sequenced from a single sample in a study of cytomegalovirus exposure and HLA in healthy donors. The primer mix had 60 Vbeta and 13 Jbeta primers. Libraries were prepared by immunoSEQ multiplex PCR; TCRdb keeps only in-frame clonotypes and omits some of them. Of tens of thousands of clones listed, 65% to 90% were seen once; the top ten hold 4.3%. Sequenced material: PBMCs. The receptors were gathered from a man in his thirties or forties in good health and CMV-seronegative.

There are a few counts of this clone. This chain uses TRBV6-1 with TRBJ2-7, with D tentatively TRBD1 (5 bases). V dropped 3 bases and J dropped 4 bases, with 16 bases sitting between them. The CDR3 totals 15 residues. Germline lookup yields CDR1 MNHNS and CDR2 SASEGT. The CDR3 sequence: CASSEASEGAYEQYF. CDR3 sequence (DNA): TGTGCCAGCAGTGAGGCGTCGGAAGGGGCTTACGAGCAGTACTTC.

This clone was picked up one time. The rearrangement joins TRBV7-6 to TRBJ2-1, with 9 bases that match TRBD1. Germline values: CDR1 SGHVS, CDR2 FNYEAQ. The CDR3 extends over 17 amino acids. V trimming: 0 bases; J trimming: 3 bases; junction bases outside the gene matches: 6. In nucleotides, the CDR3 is TGTGCCAGCAGCTTAGCGGGGCGGACAGGGGACTACAATGAGCAGTTCTTC. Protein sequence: CASSLAGRTGDYNEQFF.

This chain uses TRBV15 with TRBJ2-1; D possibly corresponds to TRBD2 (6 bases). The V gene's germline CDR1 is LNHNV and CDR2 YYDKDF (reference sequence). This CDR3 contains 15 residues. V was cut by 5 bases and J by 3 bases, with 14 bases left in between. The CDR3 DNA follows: TGTGCCACCAGCTCGGGACTGCCTAACTACAATGAGCAGTTCTTC. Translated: CATSSGLPNYNEQFF.

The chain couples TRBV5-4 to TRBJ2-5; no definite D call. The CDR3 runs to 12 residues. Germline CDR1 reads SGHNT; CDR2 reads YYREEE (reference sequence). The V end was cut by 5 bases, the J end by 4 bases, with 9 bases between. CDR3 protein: CASSYSGETQYF. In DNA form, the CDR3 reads TGTGCCAGCAGTTATAGTGGAGAGACCCAGTACTTC. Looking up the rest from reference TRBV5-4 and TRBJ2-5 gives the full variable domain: ETGVTQSPTHLIKTRGQQVTLRCSSQSGHNTVSWYQQALGQGPQFIFQYYREEENGRGNFPPRFSGLQFPNYSSELNVNALELDDSALYLCASSYSGETQYFGPGTRLLVL.